This entry concerns a single TCR beta chain. Other DNA sequences in the sample encode the same CDR3. V dropped 1 base and J dropped 5 bases, with 2 bases sitting between them. The germline CDR1 and CDR2 sequences are LGHNT and FRNRAP. This CDR3 comprises 11 residues. Here immunoSEQ multiplex PCR was the method, and the copy in TCRdb shows in-frame clones only, minus some. The repertoire holds some 2,000,000 clones, with around 96% as singletons. Naive-designated CD8 cells lacked CD45RO, were positively enriched for CCR7, and omitted terminally differentiated effector memory CD45RA+ cells. These data belong to a study of shared clonotypes between healthy human individuals.

The sequenced sample consisted of naive CD8+ T cells sorted from blood. This sequence was found in a man between 18 and 35 years old in good health. The chain recombines TRBV12-5 with TRBJ1-1; unclear D gene. The CDR3 nucleotides read TGTGCTAGTGGTTTGGGAACTGAAGCTTTCTTT. Translated: CASGLGTEAFF.